These 32 T cell receptor gamma chains were all obtained from the same sample, sequenced in a study of γδ T cells in repeated Plasmodium falciparum infection. TCRdb called clones anew from the multiplex PCR reads with CATT. The data show 20,000 to 30,000 gamma-chain clones, 3% seen once. Flow sorting of PBMC yielded separate Vgamma9/Vdelta2+ and Vdelta2-negative gammadelta T cell populations for bulk repertoire analysis. Sample: gamma-delta T cells from blood. Every receptor here comes from a pool of human donors (malaria-infected and uninfected, not separated).

This clone was counted between two and nine times. This likely came from a read error, as a far larger clone is one base away. Because the CDR3's place on the DNA is in doubt, the DNA is left out and the CDR3 is given as listed by TCRdb. CDR3 residues: CALWEAIIIRNSLAVEQHLLSQVSIGRIQHF. The V gene call is TRGV9, and the J gene call is absent. CDR1 and CDR2 from the germline V gene are GITISATS and ISYDGTV (reference sequence). Both ends counted, the CDR3 spans 31 residues.

There are many counts of this clone. The gene calls are TRGV2 and TRGJ1 or TRGJ2. The ends lost 0 bases at V and 2 bases at J; junction bases unmatched: 7. Germline V gene data show CDR1 as EGSNGY and CDR2 as YDSYNSKV. The CDR3 totals 15 residues. The CDR3 DNA sequence: TGTGCCACCTGGGACGGGCCTCGTGATTATTATAAGAAACTCTTT. Its translation: CATWDGPRDYYKKLF.

This clone was counted a few times. This probably arose from a read error, given a far larger clone one base away. This same CDR3 is encoded by further DNA sequences in the sample. The V gene is given as TRGV9, and no J gene call is available. There are 17 residues in the CDR3. Germline V gene lookup returns CDR1 GITISATS and CDR2 ISYDGTV (reference sequence). The DNA for the CDR3 is TGTGCCTTGTGGGAATTCTTGAAAGAGTTGGGCAAAAAAATCAAAGTATTT. It encodes CALWEFLKELGKKIKVF.

This clone was found a few times. The TCRdb protein comes from a much larger clone and disagrees with this DNA's translation at residue 4, likely due to a read error; the protein given here is derived from the DNA. Other DNA variants within this sample encode the same CDR3. V gene TRGV4 combines with J gene TRGJP2. TCRdb is silent on the J gene; assignment here came from matching the DNA to germline. This CDR3 has 14 amino acids. After removal of 9 bases from V and 2 bases from J, the junction contained 9 bases not matched to a gene. The germline V gene has CDR1 EGSTGY and CDR2 YDSYTSSV. The CDR3 loop reads CATRQKSSDWIKTF. For the CDR3, the DNA is TGTGCCACCAGGCAAAAGAGTAGTGATTGGATCAAGACGTTT.

Of note for this clone: A read error likely explains this, since a far larger clone differs by one base. Additional DNA sequences in this sample encode the identical CDR3. The chain links TRGV9 to TRGJP1. The J gene, not given by TCRdb, was assigned here from a germline match of the nucleotide sequence. The germline CDR1 and CDR2 sequences are GITISATS and ISYDGTV (reference sequence). The CDR3 length is 14 residues. The CDR3 DNA follows: TGTGCCCTGTGGGACCCACTAACTGGTTGGTTCAAGATATTT. Residues: CALWDPLTGWFKIF.

This clone was detected a few times. The protein TCRdb gives is from a much larger clone and does not agree with this DNA's translation at residue 12, likely a read error; the protein shown here comes from the DNA. V is TRGV9 and J is TRGJ1 or TRGJ2. TCRdb supplies no J gene; here it was assigned by aligning the nucleotide sequence to germline. This CDR3 has 15 residues. The germline V gene encodes CDR1 GITISATS and CDR2 ISYDGTV (reference sequence). CDR3 protein: CALWESSQPYYEKLF. Here the CDR3 DNA reads TGTGCCTTGTGGGAGTCATCACAGCCTTATTATGAGAAACTCTTT.

About this clone: The amino acid sequence in TCRdb belongs to a much larger clone and departs from this DNA's translation at residue 6, likely a sequencing read error; the sequence shown is translated from the DNA. The chain is built from TRGV2 and TRGJ1 or TRGJ2. Because TCRdb records no J gene, it was assigned here through a match of the DNA to germline. The CDR3 runs to 14 residues. Losses at the gene ends were 2 bases for V and 5 bases for J; bases not matched to a gene: 9. Germline V gene sequence: CDR1 EGSNGY, CDR2 YDSYNSKV. The chain's CDR3 is CATWDVLTHYKKLF. The CDR3 DNA reads as TGTGCCACCTGGGACGTATTAACGCATTATAAGAAACTCTTT.

On this clone: For this DNA, TCRdb reports the protein of a much larger clone, which diverges at residue 8, most likely from a read error; the protein presented here is translated directly from the DNA. At the DNA level, this CDR3 is encoded by other sequences in the same sample as well. This chain joins TRGV9 and TRGJ1 or TRGJ2. TCRdb carries no J gene annotation; the J gene was assigned here by matching the DNA with germline. From germline, CDR1 is GITISATS and CDR2 ISYDGTV (reference sequence). Losses at the gene ends were 1 base for V and 12 bases for J; bases not matched to a gene: 6. CDR3 length: 11 amino acids. The CDR3 region is CALWEVRRKLF. The CDR3, as DNA: TGTGCCTTGTGGGAGGTACGTAGGAAACTCTTT.

A note on this clone: A far larger clone is a single base away, which makes a read error likely. The DNA is omitted, as the CDR3 cannot be located on it reliably, and the CDR3 follows TCRdb's listing. In the same sample, other DNA sequences code for this CDR3. No call exists for the J gene, whereas the V gene is TRGV2. In germline, CDR1 is EGSNGY, CDR2 YDSYNSKV. Both ends counted, the CDR3 spans 32 residues. This CDR3 reads CATWDGRRIIRNSLAVEQHLLSQVSIGRIQHF.

The V gene is TRGV9, but the J gene lacks a call. Germline V CDR1 and CDR2: GITISATS, ISYDGTV (reference sequence). The CDR3 consists of 14 residues. The CDR3 reads CALWDSTGGKRKLF. The DNA of the CDR3 is TGTGCCTTGTGGGATTCCACGGGGGGTAAGCGAAAACTCTTT.

This clone has a count of ten or more. The chain is built from TRGV3 and TRGJ1 or TRGJ2. Germline CDR1 reads VTNTFY; CDR2 reads YDVSTARD (reference sequence). V lost 3 bases, J lost 3 bases, and 11 bases stayed unmatched. The length of the CDR3 is 15 residues. The CDR3 coding sequence is TGTGCCACCTGGGACGGAACTGTCTTTTATTATAAGAAACTCTTT. This sequence encodes CATWDGTVFYYKKLF.

This clone was seen more than once but under ten times. TCRdb's entry gives the protein of a much larger clone, which mismatches this DNA's translation at residue 4, likely from a read error; the protein reported here is translated from the DNA. V is TRGV4 and J is TRGJ1 or TRGJ2. The CDR3 contains 14 residues. Germline V gene sequence: CDR1 EGSTGY, CDR2 YDSYTSSV. CDR3 nucleotides: TGTGCCACCTGTGATGGGCGGGTGAATTATAAGAAACTCTTT. This encodes CATCDGRVNYKKLF.

The sample holds a few counts of this clone. The protein TCRdb lists belongs to a much larger clone and differs from this DNA's translation at residue 4, which points to a read error; the protein shown is made from the DNA. The identical CDR3 is also encoded by other nucleotide sequences in the sample. This chain uses TRGV2 with TRGJ1 or TRGJ2. The J gene, left out of TCRdb, was set here by checking the DNA against germline. This CDR3 has 14 residues. The germline V gene encodes CDR1 EGSNGY and CDR2 YDSYNSKV. The CDR3 loop reads CATRDDATYYKKLF. The CDR3 region has the DNA TGTGCCACCCGGGACGACGCGACTTATTATAAGAAACTCTTT.

This clone has more than one count but fewer than ten. This likely reflects a read error, since a far larger clone is one base away. At the DNA level, this CDR3 is encoded by other sequences in the same sample as well. The J gene is uncalled and the V gene is TRGV9. Germline V gene data show CDR1 as GITISATS and CDR2 as ISYDGTV (reference sequence). The CDR3 runs to 11 residues. CDR3 sequence: CALWEVSVKLF. The CDR3 nucleotides read TGTGCCTTGTGGGAGGTGTCGGTGAAACTTTTT.

This clone was observed many times. V is TRGV8 and J is TRGJ1 or TRGJ2. J was trimmed by 4 bases and V by 3 bases; bases with no gene match: 6. Looked up from germline, CDR1 is VENAVY and CDR2 is YDSYNSRV. The CDR3 has 13 amino acids. DNA of the CDR3: TGTGCCACCTGGGATGGGGGGTATTATAAGAAACTCTTT. It yields the protein CATWDGGYYKKLF.

At least ten counts were recorded for this clone. With only one base between it and a far larger clone, this is likely a read error. Other DNA sequences of this sample code for an identical CDR3. The CDR3 is CATWDGRPYYKKLF. CDR3 nucleotides: TGTGCCACCTGGGACGGTCGACCCTATTATAAGAAACTCTTC. No J gene was called, and the V gene is TRGV2. This CDR3 is built from 14 residues. Germline values: CDR1 EGSNGY, CDR2 YDSYNSKV.

This clone was recorded a few times. A much larger clone sits a single nucleotide away, making a read error possible. CDR3 region: CALWEVLTGWFRIF. The CDR3 DNA reads as TGTGCCTTGTGGGAGGTGCTAACTGGTTGGTTCAGGATATTT. TRGV9 is the V gene, and the J gene was not called. The CDR3 runs 14 residues. The germline gives CDR1 GITISATS, CDR2 ISYDGTV (reference sequence).

Turning to this clone: The amino acid sequence in TCRdb belongs to a much larger clone and departs from this DNA's translation at residue 7, likely a sequencing read error; the sequence shown is translated from the DNA. V gene TRGV9 combines with J gene TRGJP. The J gene, absent from TCRdb, was called here by matching the DNA to germline. The CDR3 totals 18 residues. Per the germline V gene, CDR1 is GITISATS and CDR2 is ISYDGTV (reference sequence). The J segment lost 9 bases and the V segment lost 1 base, leaving 12 bases of the junction unmatched. The DNA for the CDR3 is TGTGCCTTGTGGGAGGTAAAAACGCCCCGGTTGGGCAAAAAAATCAAGGTATTT. It yields the protein CALWEVKTPRLGKKIKVF.

This clone was counted ten times or more. A read error is possible here, since a much larger clone lies one base away. In nucleotides, the CDR3 is TGTGCCTTGTGTGAGGTGCACCGAATTGGGTATAAGAAACTCTTT. It specifies CALCEVHRIGYKKLF. This chain uses TRGV9 with TRGJ1 or TRGJ2. The CDR3 runs 15 residues. Germline lookup yields CDR1 GITISATS and CDR2 ISYDGTV (reference sequence).

Details on this clone: TCRdb's listed protein matches a much larger clone and diverges from this DNA's translation at residue 5, likely through a read error; the protein shown comes from the DNA. The V and J genes are TRGV9 and TRGJ1 or TRGJ2. Because TCRdb records no J gene, it was assigned here through a match of the DNA to germline. The germline CDR1 and CDR2 sequences are GITISATS and ISYDGTV (reference sequence). The CDR3 is 13 amino acids. CDR3 DNA: TGTGCCTTGTGGGGGGTGCTCCTTTATAAGAAACTCTTT. Its protein product is CALWGVLLYKKLF.

Many counts were recorded for this clone. A read error is the likely source, as a far larger clone sits one nucleotide away. Other DNA sequences within the sample encode an identical CDR3. The rearrangement links TRGV2 to TRGJ1 or TRGJ2. Here the J gene came from matching the DNA to germline, since TCRdb omits it. The CDR3 is 12 amino acids. The germline CDR1 and CDR2 sequences are EGSNGY and YDSYNSKV. The V and J ends lost 5 bases and 10 bases, in that order; junction bases with no gene match: 11. In DNA form, the CDR3 reads TGTGCCACCTGGGCCCGGGGTTACAAGAAACTCTTT. It codes for CATWARGYKKLF.

This clone was seen only a few times. The mismatch at residue 3 between this DNA's translation and the TCRdb protein of a much larger clone likely reflects a read error; the protein shown is translated from the DNA. This chain uses TRGV4 with TRGJ1 or TRGJ2. In germline, CDR1 is EGSTGY, CDR2 YDSYTSSV. The CDR3 extends over 14 amino acids. CDR3 bases: TGTGCCATCTGGGATGGGCCTCGTCGTTATAAGAAACTCTTT. Its translation is CAIWDGPRRYKKLF.

This clone was seen repeatedly, ten times or more. The chain links TRGV9 to TRGJ1 or TRGJ2. From germline, CDR1 is GITISATS and CDR2 ISYDGTV (reference sequence). J lost 11 bases, V lost 0 bases, and 7 bases had no gene match. The CDR3 contains 12 residues. CDR3 DNA sequence: TGTGCCTTGTGGGAGGTGCTGTGGGAGAAACTCTTT. Its translation is CALWEVLWEKLF.

This clone was picked up many times. This sequence joins TRGV5 and TRGJ1 or TRGJ2. Matching the DNA to germline supplied the J gene, which TCRdb does not give. This CDR3 is 15 amino acids long. CDR1 is VINAFY, CDR2 YDVSNSKD, per germline. Germline trimming cut 0 bases from V and 3 bases from J; bases unmatched to any gene: 8. The CDR3 protein is CATWDRRGRYYKKLF. CDR3 sequence (DNA): TGTGCCACCTGGGACAGGCGGGGGCGTTATTATAAGAAACTCTTT.

Notes on this clone: A far larger clone is one nucleotide away, so this likely arose from a read error. This same CDR3 is encoded by further DNA sequences in the sample. The CDR3: CALWEDQGELGKKIKVF. The CDR3 nucleotides read TGCGCCTTGTGGGAGGACCAGGGAGAGTTGGGCAAAAAAATCAAGGTATTT. The V call is TRGV9, the J call TRGJP. The J gene comes from matching the DNA to germline here; TCRdb lacks it. CDR3 size: 17 residues. CDR1 is GITISATS and CDR2 is ISYDGTV in the germline V gene (reference sequence).

This clone was seen ten or more times. The J gene is TRGJ1 or TRGJ2, the V gene TRGV5. Germline assignment: CDR1 VINAFY and CDR2 YDVSNSKD. V lost 0 bases and J lost 1; bases outside the gene matches: 6. CDR3 length: 15 residues. As DNA, the CDR3 is TGTGCCACCTGGGACAGGATTATAAATTATTATAAGAAACTCTTT. Residues: CATWDRIINYYKKLF.

Concerning this clone itself: A far more abundant clone sits one base away, making this likely a read error. Other DNA sequences in the sample encode the same CDR3. This sequence joins TRGV9 and TRGJ1 or TRGJ2. The J gene is not listed in TCRdb, so it was assigned here from a DNA match to germline. Trimming removed 0 bases from V and 3 bases from J; junction bases left unmatched: 8. CDR1 is GITISATS, CDR2 ISYDGTV, per germline (reference sequence). CDR3 length: 15 residues. The CDR3 here is CALWEVPRIYYKKLF. The CDR3 bases are TGTGCCTTGTGGGAGGTGCCTCGAATTTATTATAAGAAACTCTTT.

Many counts were recorded for this clone. A far larger clone is only one base removed, so a read error is likely. The sample carries other DNA sequences with the same CDR3. The chain combines TRGV9 with TRGJP. No J segment appears in TCRdb, so it was assigned here by matching the sequence to germline. The length of the CDR3 is 17 residues. CDR1 and CDR2 from the germline V gene are GITISATS and ISYDGTV (reference sequence). CDR3 protein: CALWEVPLELGKKIKVF. In nucleotides, the CDR3 is TGTGCCCTGTGGGAGGTGCCGTTGGAGTTGGGCAAAAAAATCAAGGTATTT.

Many counts were recorded for this clone. The translation of this DNA and the TCRdb protein of a much larger clone differ at residue 7, probably owing to a read error; the protein shown here is translated from the DNA. This chain links TRGV9 with TRGJP. There are 17 residues in the CDR3. J gave up 4 bases and V 4 bases, and 7 bases lay outside the gene matches. Germline lookup yields CDR1 GITISATS and CDR2 ISYDGTV (reference sequence). The CDR3 DNA is TGTGCCTTGTGGGACCATGGTCAAGAGTTGGGCAAAAAAATCAAGGTATTT. Translating gives CALWDHGQELGKKIKVF.

There are many counts of this clone. TCRdb pairs this DNA with a much larger clone's protein that differs at residue 5, likely a read error; the protein shown was translated from the DNA. The chain carries TRGV9 and TRGJ1 or TRGJ2. TCRdb carries no J gene annotation; the J gene was assigned here by matching the DNA with germline. Germline loops: CDR1 GITISATS, CDR2 ISYDGTV (reference sequence). The CDR3 extends over 13 amino acids. CDR3 in DNA: TGTGCCTTGTGGGGGGTGCCCCATTATAAGAAACTCTTT. Translation gives CALWGVPHYKKLF.

In regard to this clone: With a far larger clone one base away, a read error is the likely cause. Different DNA sequences within this sample yield the same CDR3. V usage is TRGV4 and J usage is TRGJ1 or TRGJ2. TCRdb supplies no J gene; here it was assigned by aligning the nucleotide sequence to germline. With V trimmed by 5 bases and J by 0 bases, 19 bases remained unmatched. CDR3 size: 18 residues. The germline V gene encodes CDR1 EGSTGY and CDR2 YDSYTSSV. The CDR3 sequence is CATWGVGVDGVNYYKKLF. The CDR3 DNA follows: TGTGCCACCTGGGGAGTGGGGGTTGATGGGGTGAATTATTATAAGAAACTCTTT.

A remark on this clone: This likely traces to a read error, being one base from a far larger clone. Other nucleotide sequences in the sample specify the same CDR3. V is TRGV9 and J is TRGJ1 or TRGJ2. The CDR3 has 14 amino acids. Germline values: CDR1 GITISATS, CDR2 ISYDGTV (reference sequence). Here the CDR3 reads CALWEVNPPYKKLF. CDR3 bases: TGTGCCTTGTGGGAGGTAAATCCCCCTTATAAGAAACTCTTC.